This TCR beta chain came from a study of Ad26.COV2.S vaccination and SARS-CoV-2 variants. V was pared by 4 bases and J by 0 bases, with 7 bases between. The CDR3 sequence is 12 residues long. Germline assignment: CDR1 GTSNPN and CDR2 SVGIG (reference sequence). Repertoires were generated with immunoSEQ multiplex PCR, while TCRdb's copy carries only in-frame clones and drops some. The table lists about 370,000 clones, approximately 91% of them singletons, with roughly 3.2% in the top ten. The treatment is: 19 received Ad26.COV2.S at low or high dose, single or two shots; about 5 received placebo; per-sample allocation not given. Sampling was done on day 63 after the first vaccine or placebo injection.

The source of this sequence is a person between 18 and 59 years old who received the Ad26.COV2.S COVID-19 vaccine or a placebo. Sequencing was performed on peripheral blood, taken in a trial of Ad26.COV2.S vaccine versus placebo. The chain has TRBV30 and TRBJ2-7; possibly TRBD2 for D (5 bases). The DNA of the CDR3 is TGTGCCTGGACACTAGACTCCTACGAGCAGTACTTC. Residues: CAWTLDSYEQYF.